The 18 T cell receptor beta chains in this list originate from one sample, sequenced in a study of CD8+ T cells in alopecia areata. Reverse transcription of extracted RNA yielded cDNA, which provided the sequencing template. TCRdb keeps only in-frame clones here, not all; method: immunoSEQ multiplex PCR. The sample yields about 110,000 clones, without any singletons. The sample consisted of lesional skin. These receptors were collected from a C3H/HeJ mouse with alopecia areata. The strain's MHC haplotype is H2-k.

This clone was detected ten times or more. Gene names refer to mouse genes. The CDR3 end is not reached by the read, which stops 4 residues before it; the germline J gene fills it in. The V gene is TRBV13-3, the J gene TRBJ1-2, with 12 bases fitting TRBD1. The CDR3 totals 12 residues. Germline CDR1 and CDR2: NNHDY and SYVADS. The covered CDR3 bases are TGTGCCACCCGGGACAGGGGGCGC. Translated, it gives CATRDRGR. The entire CDR3 protein reads CATRDRGRDYTF.

This clone was counted between two and nine times. Gene names and germline refer to mouse. Read data end 4 residues before the CDR3 end; the end is taken from the germline J gene. This chain links TRBV16 with TRBJ1-2; D unclear. Germline V gene data show CDR1 as SGHSA and CDR2 as FRNQAP. Trimming left V 5 bases short and J 0 bases short, with 7 bases between. This CDR3 comprises 13 residues. The CDR3 sequence is CASSTQANSDYTF. The DNA read from the CDR3 is TGTGCAAGCAGCACACAAGCAAACTCC.

With regard to this clone: Any gene name here is a mouse gene name. The read terminates 4 residues before the CDR3 end, so the remaining end is supplied by the germline J gene. The chain joins TRBV31 to TRBJ2-7; 10 positions match TRBD2. In germline, CDR1 is GKSSPN, CDR2 SITVG. This CDR3 has 14 residues. V was pared by 1 base and J by 3 bases, with 3 bases of the junction left unmatched. The sequenced part of the CDR3 DNA is TGTGCCTGGAGTCCCGGACTGGGGGTCTAT. Translation gives CAWSPGLGVY. The entire CDR3 protein reads CAWSPGLGVYEQYF.

This clone appeared a few times. At residue 13, the translated DNA and the protein in TCRdb do not agree; the protein given here is derived from the DNA. Gene labels here are mouse ones. The CDR3 is cut off 3 residues early in the read; its end comes from the germline J gene. The gene calls are TRBV13-2 and TRBJ1-6; D call uncertain. TRBJ1-6 is placed among ORFs of uncertain function. Per germline, CDR1 NNHNN and CDR2 SYGAGS (reference sequence). The CDR3 extends over 16 amino acids. Trimming shortened V by 2 bases and J by 0 bases, and 9 bases separated the two germline ends. CDR3 DNA (partial): TGTGCCAGCGGTGACGTGACATCTTCCTATAATTCGCCC. Translating it yields CASGDVTSSYNSP. The CDR3 in full is CASGDVTSSYNSPLYF.

This clone appeared a few times. The TCRdb protein fails to match the DNA translation at residue 10; the protein reported here was translated from the DNA. Mouse gene names and germline throughout. The CDR3 bases that were read are TGTGCTAGCAGTAGCAGGGTGGGAAATACG. Translating it yields CASSSRVGNT. The whole CDR3 is CASSSRVGNTLYF. The V gene is TRBV17, the J gene TRBJ1-3; weak D call: TRBD1 (5 bases). The read gets to within 3 residues of the CDR3 end, and the germline J gene fills in the rest. The ends were cut back, 3 bases at V and 4 bases at J, with 7 bases in the middle. Germline CDR1 is MNHDT and CDR2 is YYDKIL. The CDR3 loop spans 13 amino acids.

This clone was seen at least ten times. Gene names and germline refer to mouse. The CDR3 is cut off 4 residues early in the read; its end comes from the germline J gene. This chain joins TRBV13-3 and TRBJ2-7, with 9 nucleotides matching TRBD1. Germline trimming cut 5 bases from V and 0 bases from J; bases unmatched to any gene: 6. Germline assignment: CDR1 NNHDY and CDR2 SYVADS. The CDR3 totals 15 residues. The CDR3 DNA, read in part, is TGTGCCAGCAGCCAGACAGGGGGGAGCTCCTAT. Residues: CASSQTGGSSY. The full CDR3 sequence reads CASSQTGGSSYEQYF.

This clone was found many times. Gene names are mouse gene names. Sequencing ends 4 residues short of the CDR3 end; the germline J gene provides the rest. The rearrangement uses TRBV13-3 and TRBJ2-3; the D is unclear. CDR1 is NNHDY and CDR2 is SYVADS in the germline V gene. Trimming left V 2 bases short and J 4 bases short, with 5 bases between. CDR3 length: 12 amino acids. The CDR3 region is CASSDTTETLYF. The CDR3 bases that were read are TGTGCCAGCAGTGACACAACAGAA.

In regard to this clone: The listed genes are named as in mouse. From the germline J gene comes the end of the CDR3, since the read stops 4 residues before it. The rearrangement uses TRBV1 and TRBJ2-1; 11 bases agree with TRBD2. This CDR3 is built from 17 residues. V trimming: 6 bases; J trimming: 6 bases; junction bases outside the gene matches: 13. Germline V lookup: CDR1 NSQYPW, CDR2 LRSPGD (reference sequence). CDR3 DNA (partial): TGCACCTGCAGCCCCGGGACTGGGGGATTTAGTTTTGCT. Its protein is CTCSPGTGGFSFA. The whole CDR3 region reads CTCSPGTGGFSFAEQFF.

This clone was detected only a few times. Mouse gene names apply. The sequence runs out 4 residues before the end of the CDR3; the remainder is reconstructed from the germline J gene. The chain couples TRBV29 to TRBJ2-7; 11 nucleotides line up with TRBD2. Looked up from germline, CDR1 is MSHET and CDR2 is SYDVDS. The CDR3 consists of 15 residues. CDR3 residues: CASSLGTGGPYEQYF. The CDR3 bases that were read are TGTGCTAGCAGTTTAGGGACTGGGGGCCCTTAT.

Turning to this clone: At residue 13, the TCRdb amino acid sequence and the translated nucleotide sequence differ, so the protein here is the DNA translation. Genes and germline come from the mouse. The CDR3 end is not reached by the read, which stops 3 residues before it; the germline J gene fills it in. J is TRBJ1-6 and V is TRBV13-3; possible D gene TRBD1, 6 bases. TRBJ1-6 is an ORF; its function is uncertain. CDR3 length: 16 residues. V was cut by 0 bases and J by 5 bases, with 12 bases left in between. CDR1 is NNHDY, CDR2 SYVADS, per germline. The CDR3 here is CASSDARGWDNSPLYF. The covered CDR3 bases are TGTGCCAGCAGTGATGCAAGGGGGTGGGATAATTCGCCC.

This clone came up a few times. The listed genes are named as in mouse. Read coverage stops 4 residues before the CDR3 terminus; the germline J gene supplies the remainder. V usage is TRBV13-3 and J usage is TRBJ1-1; tentative D call: TRBD1 (6 bases). The CDR3 is 13 amino acids. The germline gives CDR1 NNHDY, CDR2 SYVADS. CDR3 in amino acids: CASSDEDRTEVFF. The CDR3 DNA, read in part, is TGTGCCAGCAGTGATGAGGACAGAACA.

Details on this clone: Genes here carry mouse names. Sequencing ends 4 residues short of the CDR3 end; the germline J gene provides the rest. This chain uses TRBV13-3 with TRBJ2-7, with 8 bases matching TRBD2. CDR3 length equals 14 residues. CDR1 and CDR2 from the germline V gene are NNHDY and SYVADS. Here the CDR3 reads CASSDETGGYEQYF. CDR3 DNA (partial): TGTGCCAGCAGTGATGAAACTGGGGGATAT.

This clone was counted between two and nine times. Gene names and germline refer to mouse. The CDR3 goes on 4 residues after the read ends, and that part is filled in from the germline J gene. The chain links TRBV19 to TRBJ2-5, with D possibly being TRBD1 (5 bases). Germline V gives CDR1 FNHDT, CDR2 SITEND (reference sequence). The CDR3 loop spans 15 amino acids. Trimming cost V 4 bases and J 0 bases, with 12 bases left between them. CDR3 DNA, as far as it was read: TGTGCCAGCAGTCCCTTCAGGGATAACCAAGAC. Residues: CASSPFRDNQD. The whole CDR3 region reads CASSPFRDNQDTQYF. The entire variable domain, with the rest obtained from reference TRBV19 and TRBJ2-5, is as follows: GGIITQTPKFLIGQEGQKLTLKCQQNFNHDTMYWYRQDSGKGLRLIYYSITENDLQKGDLSEGYDASREKKSSFSLTVTSAQKNEMAVFLCASSPFRDNQDTQYFGPGTRLLVL.

A note on this clone: The genes and germline here are from mouse. The read terminates 4 residues ahead of where the CDR3 ends, so the germline J gene completes it. The rearrangement uses TRBV19 and TRBJ2-7, with a weak D call TRBD2 (6 bases). Trimming left V 1 base short and J 3 bases short, with 11 bases between. This CDR3 has 14 amino acids. Germline CDR1 is FNHDT and CDR2 is SITEND (reference sequence). CDR3 sequence: CASSILWGDYEQYF. Partial CDR3 DNA: TGTGCCAGCAGTATACTCTGGGGAGACTAT.

In this sample, this clone turned up a few times. Gene names refer to mouse genes. Sequencing ends 4 residues short of the CDR3 end; the germline J gene provides the rest. This sequence joins TRBV1 and TRBJ2-7; 8 nucleotides agree with TRBD1. Per the germline V gene, CDR1 is NSQYPW and CDR2 is LRSPGD (reference sequence). V shed 0 bases, J shed 0 bases, and the junction held 4 bases outside the gene matches. The CDR3 covers 16 residues. This chain's CDR3 is CTCSAETGVSSYEQYF. The part of the CDR3 DNA that was read is TGCACCTGCAGTGCAGAGACAGGGGTCAGCTCCTAT.

This clone was picked up a small number of times. Gene and germline names: mouse. Read data end 4 residues before the CDR3 end; the end is taken from the germline J gene. The chain combines TRBV17 with TRBJ1-2; tentative D call: TRBD1 (5 bases). The CDR3 sequence is 13 residues long. Germline V CDR1 and CDR2: MNHDT, YYDKIL. Between the trimmed V and J ends, which lost 5 bases and 2 bases, there was a span of 9 bases. The sequenced CDR3 bases are TGTGCTAGCAGTGTTCAGGGTAACTCC. Protein: CASSVQGNS. The CDR3 as a whole reads CASSVQGNSDYTF. The full variable domain, in which reference TRBV17 and TRBJ1-2 provide the parts outside the CDR3, is DTTVKQNPRYKLARVGKPVNLICSQTMNHDTMYWYQKKPNQAPKLLLFYYDKILNREADTFEKFQSSRPNNSFCSLYIGSAGLEYSAMYLCASSVQGNSDYTFGSGTRLLVI.

This clone was counted a few times. Germline and genes: mouse. The CDR3 is cut off 4 residues early in the read; its end comes from the germline J gene. The chain carries TRBV3 and TRBJ2-5; D may be TRBD1 (6 bases). CDR3 length equals 14 residues. Germline V lookup: CDR1 SNHLY, CDR2 FYNGKV (reference sequence). The sequenced CDR3 bases are TGTGCCAGCAGCTTAAGGCAGGGGAAAGAC. Its translation is CASSLRQGKD. The whole CDR3 protein is CASSLRQGKDTQYF.

On this clone itself: Mouse germline and gene names are used. The CDR3 end is not reached by the read, which stops 4 residues before it; the germline J gene fills it in. The rearrangement joins TRBV13-2 to TRBJ1-2; 10 nucleotides align to TRBD1. V dropped 2 bases and J dropped 2; count of bases not matched to a gene: 3. Per germline, CDR1 NNHNN and CDR2 SYGAGS (reference sequence). The CDR3 covers 15 residues. The CDR3 bases that were read are TGTGCCAGCGGTGACCCGACAGGGGGCAACTCC. Protein: CASGDPTGGNS. The CDR3, in full, reads CASGDPTGGNSDYTF.